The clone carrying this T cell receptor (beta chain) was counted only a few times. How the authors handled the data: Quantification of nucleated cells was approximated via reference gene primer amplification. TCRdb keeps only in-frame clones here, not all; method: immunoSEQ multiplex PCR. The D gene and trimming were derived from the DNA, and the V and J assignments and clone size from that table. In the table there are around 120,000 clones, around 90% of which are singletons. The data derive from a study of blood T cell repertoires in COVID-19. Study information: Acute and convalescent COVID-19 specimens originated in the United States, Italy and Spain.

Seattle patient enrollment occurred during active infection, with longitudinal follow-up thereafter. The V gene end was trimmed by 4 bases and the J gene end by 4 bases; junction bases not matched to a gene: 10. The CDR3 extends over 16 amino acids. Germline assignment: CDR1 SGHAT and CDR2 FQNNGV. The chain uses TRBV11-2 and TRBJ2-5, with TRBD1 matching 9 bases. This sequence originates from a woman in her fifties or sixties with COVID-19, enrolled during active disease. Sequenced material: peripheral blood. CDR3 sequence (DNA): TGTGCCAGCAGCTCAACCGGGACAGGGATGGGAGAGACCCAGTACTTC. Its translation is CASSSTGTGMGETQYF.